Described below is a single TCR beta chain sequence and its context. The clone's antigen remains unknown. Base qualities are missing; no much larger clone stands one base away. V loses 0 bases of germline sequence and J loses 0 bases, and the interval between the two ends is 9 bases. The CDR3 spans 16 residues, from the cysteine through the phenylalanine. The only DNA kept is the CDR3, 48 bases in frame from the first base. CDR1 and CDR2 are read off the germline V gene as MGHRA and YSYEKL. Preparation of the library involved the immunoSEQ multiplex PCR assay. The deep sequencing platform assayed some 98,000 TCR templates per sample. Genomic DNA extracted from sorted T cells was the material used for TCRbeta CDR3 sequencing. The authors processed their data as follows. Clonal analysis of TCRbeta CDR3 data was done in the R programming language. Unstimulated samples were compared with post-reaction CFSE-low samples to define alloreactive CD4+ and CD8+ clones. Regulatory or non-regulatory origin was assigned to alloreactive CD4+ clones by matching of sequences to sorted unstimulated Treg and non-Treg repertoires. What TCRdb holds here is the immuneACCESS table cut down to in-frame rearrangements. Part of the clones is not present; checked against another copy, under half of the missing clones reflect an unresolved V gene, and the others are unexplained. Clone size and V and J calls were adopted from that table, with D and trimming inferred from the DNA. The sample table lists roughly 62,000 clones, approximately 93% of them with a count of one. Of the sample, 38% is held by the ten largest clones.

This entry is derived from a study of siplizumab effects on memory and regulatory T cells (dated by TCRdb to the late 2010s). Looking at the study overall: The study looked at the effect of siplizumab, an anti-CD2 antibody, on alloreactive T-cell subsets in allogeneic mixed lymphocyte reactions made from human PBMCs. What the authors observed across the whole study: Unstimulated naive T cells appeared to be more diverse than memory T cells, and naive cells seemed to make a substantial contribution to the alloresponse. Among mappable alloreactive CD4+ clones, an average Treg-derived fraction of roughly 71% was observed with siplizumab, compared with roughly 27% in control reactions. Whether proliferating Tregs from siplizumab cultures were suppressive was not functionally confirmed. Sequences below about 10^-5 frequency were poorly captured, so only a minor fraction of alloreactive clones could be mapped to unstimulated subsets. Siplizumab significantly reduced the cumulative frequency of alloreactive sequences traceable to unstimulated CD4+ memory T cells. A naive or memory phenotype could not be assigned to roughly 80-97% of proliferating CD4+ or CD8+ clones.

TCRbeta CDR3 sequencing was performed on sorted unstimulated T cells and on proliferating T cells recovered from mixed lymphocyte reactions. Fresh whole blood from fewer than 11 HLA-typed healthy donors was used as the source from which PBMCs were isolated. The chain links TRBV4-1 with TRBJ2-1; the D gene is not confidently resolved. Material for sequencing was CD8+ T cells sorted from blood. This TCR was sampled from a human donor in good health. The CDR3 corresponds to CASSQDRGSSYNEQFF. The DNA reads as follows: TGCGCCAGCAGCCAAGACCGCGGTAGCTCCTACAATGAGCAGTTCTTC.